A single T cell receptor beta chain is shown here with its context. Its binding antigen is unknown. No quality values exist for individual bases; no much larger clone is one base distant. This specimen comes from a study of Ad26.COV2.S vaccination and SARS-CoV-2 variants (dated by TCRdb to about 2021). Study-wide context: Donors in the vaccine arm were drawn from COV1001, a phase I-IIa trial of Ad26.COV2.S in healthy adults that was multicentre, randomized, double-blind and placebo-controlled. Ad26.COV2.S was given intramuscularly at 5x10^10 or 1x10^11 viral particles, as a single shot or as two shots 56 days apart. Sequencing of the TCRbeta repertoire served to evaluate the specificity and breadth of SARS-CoV-2-reactive T cell receptors following Ad26.COV2.S vaccination. A total of some 30 samples were included in the TCR-sequenced set, comprising around 19 Ad26.COV2.S vaccine recipients, 5 placebo recipients and 8 SARS-CoV-2 convalescent individuals. Participants in the trial were split at random into five groups of five each, receiving low-dose or high-dose Ad26.COV2.S once or twice, or else placebo on both occasions. Blinding of investigators to trial group allocation was maintained during experiments and outcome assessment.

The sample's treatment or condition label, decoded: roughly 20 received Ad26.COV2.S at low or high dose, single or two shots; 5 received placebo; per-sample allocation not given. For vaccine and placebo recipients, repertoires were sequenced using samples collected on day 63 after the first injection. Between 29 July and 7 August 2020, Cohort 1b enrolled about 27 adults aged 18-55 years at one site in Boston, USA. Ad26.COV2.S was a replication-incompetent adenovirus type 26 vector expressing a prefusion-stabilized SARS-CoV-2 spike protein from the original Wuhan strain. Findings and caveats that apply to the study as a whole: The study was not powered to compare responses between vaccine doses or regimens. The authors noted that total T cell responses may have been underestimated by the TCR breadth and depth analyses. Vaccine and placebo recipients had similar non-spike TCR breadth, a finding consistent with the vaccine containing only spike. After vaccination, substantial breadth of spike-specific CD8+ and CD4+ T cell responses was reported. Ad26.COV2.S recipients had higher spike-specific TCR breadth than placebo recipients (P = 0.0014).

The immunoSEQ Assay was used to sequence TCRbeta CDR3 regions. After extraction, genomic DNA underwent amplification by bias-controlled multiplex PCR, followed by high-throughput sequencing. In the paper's pipeline: To quantify the absolute abundance of every unique TCRbeta CDR3 region, sequences were collapsed and filtered. T cell fraction was estimated by normalization of TCRbeta template counts to usable DNA, with usable DNA being measured through amplification of reference genes present in all nucleated cells. Repertoire TCRs were annotated as SARS-CoV-2-specific when V gene, CDR3 amino acid sequence and J gene were exactly matched to a known reactive TCR set. The reference SARS-CoV-2 TCR set was obtained from MIRA and was filtered for enrichment in COVID-19-positive ImmuneCODE repertoires, whereby public or cross-reactive TCRs were removed. Based on the MIRA antigens, annotated TCRs were further analysed at the level of specific ORF or position within ORF. Breadth was defined as annotated unique rearrangements over total unique productive rearrangements; depth was the summed frequency of those rearrangements. Group comparisons of TCR breadth used two-sided Wilcoxon rank-sum tests. This is the immuneACCESS table as TCRdb keeps it, with only in-frame sequences that have V and J called. A part of the clones is gone; compared with another copy, unresolved V genes explain less than half, and the rest is unexplained. The DNA was the basis for D and trimming; V, J and clone size are from that table. The sample data list about 680,000 clones, and 70% to 90% of these were observed just once. The top ten constitute roughly 1.5% of the sample.

The germline V gene (reference sequence) specifies MNHNY as CDR1 and SVGAGI as CDR2. V was cut back by 8 bases and J by 8 bases, leaving a gap of 12 bases between them. Including cysteine and phenylalanine, the CDR3 has 11 amino acids. Solely the CDR3 DNA is kept, with 33 bases framed from the first base. Sequenced material: peripheral blood, taken in a trial of Ad26.COV2.S vaccine versus placebo. The sequence is built from TRBV6-6 and TRBJ2-5; no D gene can be assigned with confidence. This clonotype was obtained from a person between 18 and 60 years old who received the Ad26.COV2.S COVID-19 vaccine or a placebo. The CDR3 here reads CASLQEGTQYF. Here is the DNA: TGTGCCAGCCTCCAGGAAGGAACCCAGTACTTC.